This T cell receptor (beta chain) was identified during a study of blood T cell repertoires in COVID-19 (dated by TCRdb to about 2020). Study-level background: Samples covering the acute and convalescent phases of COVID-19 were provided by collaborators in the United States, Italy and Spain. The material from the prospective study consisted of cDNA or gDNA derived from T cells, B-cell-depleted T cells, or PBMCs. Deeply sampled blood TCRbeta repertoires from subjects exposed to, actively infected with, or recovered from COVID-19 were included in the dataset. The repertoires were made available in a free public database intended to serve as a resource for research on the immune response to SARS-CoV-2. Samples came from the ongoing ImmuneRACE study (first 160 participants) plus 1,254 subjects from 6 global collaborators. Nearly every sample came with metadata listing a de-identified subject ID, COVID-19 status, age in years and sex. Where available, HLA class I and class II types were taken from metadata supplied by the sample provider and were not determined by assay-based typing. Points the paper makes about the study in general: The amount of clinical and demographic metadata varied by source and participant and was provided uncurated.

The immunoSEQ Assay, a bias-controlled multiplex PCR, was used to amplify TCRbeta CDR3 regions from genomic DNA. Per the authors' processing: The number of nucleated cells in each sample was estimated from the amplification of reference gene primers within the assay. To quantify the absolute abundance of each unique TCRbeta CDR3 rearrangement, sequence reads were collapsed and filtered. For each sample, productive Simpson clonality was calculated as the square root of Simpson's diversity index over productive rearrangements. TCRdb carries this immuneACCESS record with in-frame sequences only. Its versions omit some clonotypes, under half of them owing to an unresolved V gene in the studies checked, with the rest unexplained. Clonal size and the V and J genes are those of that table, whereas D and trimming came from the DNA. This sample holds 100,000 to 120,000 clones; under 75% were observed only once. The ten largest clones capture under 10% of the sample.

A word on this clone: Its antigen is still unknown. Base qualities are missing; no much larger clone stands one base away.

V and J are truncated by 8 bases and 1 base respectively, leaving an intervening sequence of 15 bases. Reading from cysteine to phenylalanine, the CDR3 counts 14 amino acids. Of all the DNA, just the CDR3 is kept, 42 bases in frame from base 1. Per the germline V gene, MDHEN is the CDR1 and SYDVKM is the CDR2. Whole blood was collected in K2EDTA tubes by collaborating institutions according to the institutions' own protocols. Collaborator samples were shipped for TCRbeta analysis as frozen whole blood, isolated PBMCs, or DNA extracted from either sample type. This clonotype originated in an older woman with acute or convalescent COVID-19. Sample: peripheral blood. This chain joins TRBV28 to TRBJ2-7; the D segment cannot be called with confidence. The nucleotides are TGTGCCAGCGCCCCCGGTCCCACTTCCTACGAGCAGTACTTC. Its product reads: CASAPGPTSYEQYF.